The clone carrying this TCR beta chain was seen a few times. The target antigen is unknown. This entry is derived from a study of T cell repertoires in cytomegalovirus infection. Study overall: Based on public TCR beta signatures, there were indications of CMV infection and of a matching HLA type.

The germline gives CDR1 SEHNR, CDR2 FQNEAQ (reference sequence). J gave up 5 bases and V 11 bases, and 11 bases lay outside the gene matches. The CDR3 has 13 residues. Using its own MiXCR run on the reads, TCRdb lists one record per CDR3 protein. The sample yields around 900,000 distinct CDR3 sequences, roughly 30% seen once. Points from the study as a whole: Within the response measured ex vivo, HLA-C-restricted CMV-specific TCR beta clonotypes were dominant.

The V gene is TRBV7-9, the J gene TRBJ1-1; 7 bases are a match to TRBD1. The sequences come from cultured CD8+ T cells from PBMCs, collected from culture after CMV antigen stimulation. The receptor comes from a human donor in good health (CMV status not recorded). Some clones in this sample may be carry-over from other donors' samples. The CDR3 DNA reads as TGTGCCGCGCTAACAGGGGAGGGGACTGAAGCTTTCTTT. Its translation is CAALTGEGTEAFF.